Below are 27 T cell receptor beta chains sequenced from a single sample in a study of neurological immune-mediated disorders. Via MiXCR, TCRdb re-called the 5' RACE reads, giving one row per CDR3 protein. The profile covers about 48,000 distinct CDR3 sequences, with under 30% appearing a single time and about 23% taken by the ten largest. The sample taken for sequencing was PBMCs. Source of these receptors: a woman in her 70s in good health.

V is TRBV7-9 and J is TRBJ2-1; 8 bases agree with TRBD2. CDR1 is SEHNR and CDR2 is FQNEAQ in the germline V gene (reference sequence). The CDR3 runs 14 residues. V shed 5 bases and J 3 bases; nucleotides not matched to a gene: 3. Here the CDR3 reads CASSPSGGYNEQFF. DNA for the CDR3: TGTGCCAGCAGCCCCAGCGGGGGCTACAATGAGCAGTTCTTC.

The chain uses TRBV20-1 and TRBJ1-2; possible D gene TRBD1, 5 bases. V shed 2 bases and J shed 6 bases, with 13 bases lying between them. The germline CDR1 and CDR2 sequences are DFQATT and SNEGSKA (reference sequence). The CDR3 has 13 amino acids. The CDR3 nucleotides are TGCAGTGCTAGACAGGGAAGCAGGGATGGCTACACCTTC. Protein product: CSARQGSRDGYTF.

This clonotype was detected ten times or more. V usage is TRBV7-9 and J usage is TRBJ2-5; D is uncertain. CDR3 length: 13 residues. Trimming removed 5 bases at V and 2 bases at J, with 9 bases between. Germline V lookup: CDR1 SEHNR, CDR2 FQNEAQ (reference sequence). The CDR3 is CASSRKSQETQYF. CDR3 DNA sequence: TGTGCCAGCAGCCGTAAAAGTCAAGAGACCCAGTACTTC.

In this sample, this clonotype turned up many times. The chain uses TRBV28 and TRBJ2-1; unclear D gene. Germline lookup yields CDR1 MDHEN and CDR2 SYDVKM. Trimming took off 4 bases at V and 6 bases at J, with 13 bases between the two ends. This CDR3 contains 14 residues. CDR3 nucleotide sequence: TGTGCCAGCAGTTCACCGACCAAGACCAATGAGCAGTTCTTC. It yields the protein CASSSPTKTNEQFF.

This clonotype is labeled medium-sized. The rearrangement uses TRBV5-1 and TRBJ2-4; no reliable D call. V was trimmed by 3 bases and J by 0 bases, leaving 10 bases between them. CDR3 length equals 15 residues. Germline CDR1 reads SGHRS; CDR2 reads YFSETQ. CDR3 sequence (DNA): TGCGCCAGCAGCTGGGCAGACATAGCCAAAAACATTCAGTACTTC. This encodes CASSWADIAKNIQYF.

This clonotype turned up a few times. The conserved phenylalanine or tryptophan is not found at the CDR3 terminus, so this likely reflects a read error. Because the CDR3's place on the DNA is in doubt, the DNA is left out and the CDR3 is given as listed by TCRdb. The chain has TRBV28 and TRBJ1-1. A total of 13 residues make up the CDR3, ends included. CDR1 and CDR2 from the germline V gene are MDHEN and SYDVKM. The CDR3: CASSFGPTGLSFL.

Comments on this clonotype: An end of the junction does not agree with germline; a read error may underlie this. The chain combines TRBV5-5 with TRBJ2-5, with a weak D call TRBD1 (6 bases). The germline gives CDR1 SGHKS, CDR2 YYEKEE (reference sequence). The CDR3 runs to 13 residues. CDR3 sequence: CASSVDSQETQYF. As DNA, the CDR3 is TGTGCCAGCAGCGTGGACAGCCAAGAGACACAGTACTTC.

This clonotype occurred many times. This chain joins TRBV11-2 and TRBJ2-1; D is uncertain. The CDR3 runs 15 residues. The germline gives CDR1 SGHAT, CDR2 FQNNGV. Trimming pared 3 bases from V and 0 bases from J, leaving 9 bases between. CDR3 loop: CASSFGDNSYNEQFF. The DNA of the CDR3 is TGTGCCAGCAGCTTCGGCGATAACTCCTACAATGAGCAGTTCTTC.

This clonotype has at least ten counts. The chain uses TRBV5-6 and TRBJ2-3; D might be TRBD1 (6 bases). Germline V gene data show CDR1 as SGHDT and CDR2 as YYEEEE. The CDR3 extends over 13 amino acids. With 2 bases removed from V and 9 bases from J, the gap between germline ends came to 13 bases. This chain's CDR3 is CASSFLQGGTQYF. The CDR3 DNA is TGTGCCAGCAGCTTCTTACAGGGTGGGACGCAGTATTTT.

In its sample, this clonotype was seen many times. V is TRBV10-2 and J is TRBJ2-7; D not resolved. Per germline, CDR1 WSHSY and CDR2 SAAADI. The V and J ends lost 1 base and 2 bases respectively, with 12 bases between them. The CDR3 length is 15 residues. The CDR3 protein is CASSEWSRPPYEQYF. The CDR3 DNA is TGCGCCAGCAGTGAGTGGAGCCGCCCCCCCTACGAGCAGTACTTC.

This clonotype was seen repeatedly, ten times or more. This sequence joins TRBV29-1 and TRBJ2-7, with TRBD1 as a possible D gene (6 bases). The V end lost 1 base, the J end lost 2 bases, and 12 bases lay between the germline ends. There are 14 residues in the CDR3. Looked up from germline, CDR1 is SQVTM and CDR2 is ANQGSEA. CDR3 in amino acids: CSVEAGRGTYEQYF. For the CDR3, the DNA is TGCAGCGTTGAAGCGGGAAGGGGGACCTACGAGCAGTACTTC.

This clonotype was observed at least ten times. The rearrangement uses TRBV20-1 and TRBJ2-1; D is possibly TRBD2 (8 bases). V lost 6 bases and J 7 bases, leaving 34 bases between the germline ends. The V gene's germline CDR1 is DFQATT and CDR2 SNEGSKA (reference sequence). The CDR3 extends over 19 amino acids. The CDR3 reads CSAHGGLAGKRARGNEQFF. CDR3 sequence (DNA): TGCAGTGCGCACGGCGGGCTAGCGGGCAAAAGGGCCAGGGGGAATGAGCAGTTCTTC.

The rearrangement joins TRBV28 to TRBJ2-3; D may be TRBD1 or TRBD2 (6 bases each). Germline V gene lookup returns CDR1 MDHEN and CDR2 SYDVKM. The CDR3 runs to 13 residues. V was shortened by 5 bases and J by 8 bases, with 14 bases between the two germline ends. The CDR3 reads CASSPAGGGTQYF. The CDR3 DNA reads as TGTGCCAGCAGTCCCGCTGGAGGGGGTACGCAGTATTTT.

This clonotype was detected many times. J is TRBJ1-2 and V is TRBV20-1, with 7 bases that match TRBD1. The germline V gene has CDR1 DFQATT and CDR2 SNEGSKA (reference sequence). This CDR3 has 11 amino acids. In nucleotides, the CDR3 is TGCAGGCAGGGGGGCGGCGGCGGCTACACCTTC. Translated: CRQGGGGGYTF.

The chain is built from TRBV11-2 and TRBJ1-5; D unclear. The V gene's germline CDR1 is SGHAT and CDR2 FQNNGV. The V and J ends lost 4 bases and 6 bases respectively, with 10 bases between them. The CDR3 contains 13 residues. The CDR3 here is CASSSDLLQPQHF. The CDR3 nucleotides are TGTGCCAGCAGCTCCGACCTTCTTCAGCCCCAGCATTTT. Based on the CDR3 plus reference TRBV11-2 and TRBJ1-5, the full variable domain is EAGVAQSPRYKIIEKRQSVAFWCNPISGHATLYWYQQILGQGPKLLIQFQNNGVVDDSQLPKDRFSAERLKGVDSTLKIQPAKLEDSAVYLCASSSDLLQPQHFGDGTRLSIL.

The sample holds a few counts of this clonotype. J is TRBJ2-2 and V is TRBV5-1, with D unresolved. The V gene lost 3 bases and the J gene lost 7 bases, with 7 bases spanning the gap. The CDR3 length is 12 residues. Per germline, CDR1 SGHRS and CDR2 YFSETQ. This chain's CDR3 is CASSSLVGELFF. The DNA for the CDR3 is TGCGCCAGCAGCTCCCTCGTCGGGGAGCTGTTTTTT.

In its sample, this clonotype was seen many times. The chain recombines TRBV7-2 with TRBJ2-4, with 7 bases fitting TRBD1. The trim removed 5 bases at V and 2 bases at J, leaving 9 bases unmatched. CDR1 and CDR2 (germline): SGHTA, FQGNSA. The CDR3 has 16 amino acids. The CDR3 loop reads CASSPWAGGTKNIQYF. CDR3 DNA sequence: TGTGCCAGCAGCCCCTGGGCAGGGGGAACCAAAAACATTCAGTACTTC.

This clonotype came up many times. The chain uses TRBV27 and TRBJ1-1; possibly TRBD1 for D (6 bases). The V gene's germline CDR1 is MNHEY and CDR2 SMNVEV (reference sequence). V was cut by 7 bases and J by 0 bases, with 12 bases left in between. The CDR3 has 14 residues. CDR3 sequence reads: CASNPGGMNTEAFF. CDR3 nucleotides: TGTGCCAGCAATCCTGGGGGCATGAACACTGAAGCTTTCTTT.

This clonotype was seen at least ten times. The CDR3 here is CSVEEKGLGDTQYF. The CDR3 DNA follows: TGCAGCGTTGAGGAGAAGGGCTTGGGAGATACGCAGTATTTT. The chain links TRBV29-1 to TRBJ2-3; D remains ambiguous. V lost 3 bases and J 5 bases, leaving 15 bases between the germline ends. The germline V gene has CDR1 SQVTM and CDR2 ANQGSEA. The CDR3 loop spans 14 amino acids.

This clonotype came up many times. V usage is TRBV29-1 and J usage is TRBJ1-6, with D possibly TRBD1 on 5 matching bases. Trimming cost V 7 bases and J 7 bases, with 14 bases left between them. Germline V gene lookup returns CDR1 SQVTM and CDR2 ANQGSEA. The CDR3 length is 13 residues. Written as DNA, the CDR3 is TGCAGCGCTGGGGACGGAATAAATTCACCCCTCCACTTT. Protein sequence: CSAGDGINSPLHF.

This clonotype was found many times. This chain connects TRBV24-1 to TRBJ1-4, with D unclear. V was clipped by 3 bases and J by 0 bases, with 7 bases between them. CDR1 KGHDR and CDR2 SFDVKD come from the germline V gene. The CDR3 contains 15 residues. CDR3 DNA: TGTGCCACCAGTGATACGGGAGCAACTAATGAAAAACTGTTTTTT. This sequence encodes CATSDTGATNEKLFF.

The rearrangement uses TRBV20-1 and TRBJ1-2; 11 bases agree with TRBD1. With 0 bases clipped from V and 8 bases from J, the junction kept 5 bases outside the gene matches. Looked up from germline, CDR1 is DFQATT and CDR2 is SNEGSKA (reference sequence). The CDR3 totals 14 residues. DNA of the CDR3: TGCAGTGCTAGAGAGGACAGGGGGCGTCAAGGCTACACCTTC. Its protein is CSAREDRGRQGYTF.

This clonotype was seen more than once but under ten times. The chain employs TRBV20-1 and TRBJ2-4; maybe TRBD1 (6 bases). V lost 6 bases to trimming and J lost 3 bases, with 21 bases between them. The CDR3 totals 16 residues. Germline loops: CDR1 DFQATT, CDR2 SNEGSKA (reference sequence). The CDR3 bases are TGCAGTGCCAAGGCTTTAACGGACAGCTACAAAAACATTCAGTACTTC. Its translation: CSAKALTDSYKNIQYF.

At least ten counts were recorded for this clonotype. The chain joins TRBV5-1 to TRBJ2-7; 8 bases align to TRBD1. Germline V gene data show CDR1 as SGHRS and CDR2 as YFSETQ. This CDR3 is built from 15 residues. Trimming at V came to 4 bases and at J to 1 base, leaving 7 bases not matched to a gene. The CDR3 sequence is CASSPPGQESYEQYF. Written as DNA, the CDR3 is TGCGCCAGCAGCCCCCCGGGACAGGAGTCCTACGAGCAGTACTTC.

To note about this clonotype: A much bigger clone sits one base away, suggesting this may be a read error. J is TRBJ2-3 and V is TRBV5-6, with D tentatively TRBD1 (5 bases). V was trimmed by 4 bases and J by 4 bases, leaving 13 bases between them. Germline CDR1 SGHDT, CDR2 YYEEEE. This CDR3 has 14 amino acids. Written as DNA, the CDR3 is TGTGCCAGCAGCGGGCAGGGATACGCAGATACGCAGTATTTT. It yields the protein CASSGQGYADTQYF.

There are many counts of this clonotype. The chain couples TRBV12-3 or TRBV12-4 to TRBJ1-2; maybe TRBD1 (6 bases). V was cut by 3 bases and J by 5 bases, with 13 bases left in between. The CDR3 loop spans 14 amino acids. CDR3: CASSFRGSFYGYTF. The CDR3 bases are TGTGCCAGCAGTTTCAGGGGCTCCTTTTATGGCTACACCTTC.

CDR3 bases: TGTGCCAGCAGTCTCACCCCGGGGGCCGAGCAGTACTTC. This translates into CASSLTPGAEQYF. The chain employs TRBV27 and TRBJ2-7; D tentatively fits TRBD1 or TRBD2 (6 bases each). The germline CDR1 and CDR2 sequences are MNHEY and SMNVEV (reference sequence). V dropped 5 bases and J dropped 6 bases, with 14 bases sitting between them. CDR3 size: 13 residues.